This note documents a single TCR beta chain sequence. Its antigen is not identified. The treatment: some 20 received Ad26.COV2.S at low or high dose, single or two shots; 5 received placebo; per-sample allocation not given. Samples were taken on day 63 after the first vaccine or placebo injection. The assay was immunoSEQ multiplex PCR, and TCRdb's table has in-frame clones only and misses some. The table lists approximately 250,000 clones, 87% of them singletons. The data were obtained in a study of Ad26.COV2.S vaccination and SARS-CoV-2 variants. Study at large: The authors gave Ad26.COV2.S intramuscularly, either once or twice 56 days apart.

Germline V gives CDR1 SGHDT, CDR2 YYEEEE. J gave up 0 bases and V 4 bases, and 6 bases lay outside the gene matches. The CDR3 is made up of 15 amino acids. Regarding the study as a whole: With respect to non-spike TCR breadth, vaccine and placebo recipients were similar.

This receptor was identified in a person aged 18-60 years who received the Ad26.COV2.S COVID-19 vaccine or a placebo. This rearrangement joins TRBV5-6 to TRBJ2-7; 8 bases map to TRBD2. The specimen was peripheral blood, collected in a trial of Ad26.COV2.S vaccine versus placebo. CDR3 sequence reads: CASSLYGGASYEQYF. The CDR3 DNA sequence: TGTGCCAGCAGCCTTTACGGGGGGGCCTCCTACGAGCAGTACTTC.